Following are 12 T cell receptor beta chains from one sample sequenced in a study of technical replicates of blood from a handful of donors. Here immunoSEQ multiplex PCR was the method, and the copy in TCRdb shows in-frame clones only, minus some. The sample has roughly 48,000 clones; about 93% are singletons. The sequenced material came from PBMCs. These receptors were collected from a human donor in good health. Some clones in this sample may be carry-over from other donors' samples.

V and J are TRBV6-1 and TRBJ2-5; 8 bases map to TRBD2. The trim removed 5 bases at V and 5 bases at J, leaving 10 bases unmatched. CDR1 and CDR2 from the germline V gene are MNHNS and SASEGT. The CDR3 is 15 amino acids. The CDR3 reads CASSTPLAGRETQYF. CDR3 nucleotide sequence: TGTGCCAGCAGTACTCCCCTAGCGGGCCGTGAGACCCAGTACTTC.

The chain carries TRBV6-5 and TRBJ2-6; D not resolved. In germline, CDR1 is MNHEY, CDR2 SVGAGI. The CDR3 length is 15 residues. The ends were cut back, 6 bases at V and 0 bases at J, with 9 bases in the middle. The CDR3 here is CASSQISSGANVLTF. The CDR3 nucleotides read TGTGCCAGCAGCCAGATCAGCTCTGGGGCCAACGTCCTGACTTTC.

The chain recombines TRBV6-4 with TRBJ2-3; 9 bases are shared with TRBD2. Germline V gives CDR1 MRHNA, CDR2 SNTAGT. The V gene end was trimmed by 4 bases and the J gene end by 3 bases; junction bases not matched to a gene: 2. The CDR3 consists of 14 residues. Here the CDR3 reads CASSASGATDTQYF. In nucleotides, the CDR3 is TGTGCCAGCAGTGCTAGCGGGGCGACAGATACGCAGTATTTT.

The J gene is TRBJ1-3, the V gene TRBV19; 8 bases line up with TRBD1. The CDR3 sequence is 14 residues long. Germline loops: CDR1 LNHDA, CDR2 SQIVND (reference sequence). V shed 8 bases and J 0 bases; nucleotides not matched to a gene: 3. The CDR3 protein is CASGQGFSGNTIYF. CDR3 nucleotides: TGTGCCAGTGGACAGGGCTTCTCTGGAAACACCATATATTTT.

The chain employs TRBV30 and TRBJ2-7; TRBD2 matches 10 bases. Per germline, CDR1 GTSNPN and CDR2 SVGIG (reference sequence). Trimming removed 4 bases from V and 2 bases from J; junction bases left unmatched: 2. CDR3 length: 13 amino acids. This CDR3 reads CAWTSGSTYEQYF. As DNA, the CDR3 is TGTGCCTGGACTAGCGGGAGCACCTACGAGCAGTACTTC.

J is TRBJ1-1 and V is TRBV10-1, with D maybe TRBD1 (5 bases). Germline V gene data show CDR1 as WNHNN and CDR2 as SYGVQD (reference sequence). The V end was cut by 7 bases, the J end by 3 bases, with 15 bases between. This CDR3 comprises 14 residues. The DNA for the CDR3 is TGCGCCAGCATTGGGGCCTCAAGATACACTGAAGCTTTCTTT. It encodes CASIGASRYTEAFF.

V is TRBV29-1 and J is TRBJ1-1; D perhaps matches TRBD1 (5 bases). The CDR3 length is 13 residues. V lost 4 bases and J lost 1, with 10 bases in between. Germline CDR1 is SQVTM and CDR2 is ANQGSEA. The chain's CDR3 is CSVAFRANTEAFF. The DNA of the CDR3 is TGCAGCGTTGCCTTCAGGGCGAACACTGAAGCTTTCTTT.

V is TRBV27 and J is TRBJ2-5, with 11 bases that match TRBD2. Unmatched junction bases numbered 9, after V lost 7 bases and J lost 5 bases. The germline CDR1 and CDR2 sequences are MNHEY and SMNVEV (reference sequence). This CDR3 spans 15 amino acids. The CDR3 nucleotides are TGTGCCAGCATGGGGCTAGCGGGGGGCGCGGAGACCCAGTACTTC. Translating it yields CASMGLAGGAETQYF.

The chain uses TRBV6-5 and TRBJ2-1; no reliable D call. There are 14 residues in the CDR3. Germline CDR1 is MNHEY and CDR2 is SVGAGI. The V end lost 4 bases, the J end lost 9 bases, and 16 bases lay between the germline ends. CDR3 in amino acids: CASSSDSFSTEQFF. CDR3 in DNA: TGTGCCAGCAGTTCCGACTCGTTCTCTACTGAGCAGTTCTTC.

This clone was observed a single time. The chain uses TRBV7-2 and TRBJ2-7; perhaps TRBD2 as D (7 bases). Trimming took off 1 base at V and 2 bases at J, with 15 bases between the two ends. Per the germline V gene, CDR1 is SGHTA and CDR2 is FQGNSA. This CDR3 contains 16 residues. CDR3 in DNA: TGTGCCAGCAGCTTAGTTGGCGGGGGCCTAACCTACGAGCAGTACTTC. It codes for CASSLVGGGLTYEQYF.

The chain combines TRBV5-1 with TRBJ1-1; D is undetermined. The CDR3 consists of 15 residues. The V gene's germline CDR1 is SGHRS and CDR2 YFSETQ. The V end lost 0 bases, the J end lost 1 base, and 10 bases lay between the germline ends. The CDR3 DNA sequence: TGCGCCAGCAGCTTGGATTTGGGCCCGAACACTGAAGCTTTCTTT. Its protein product is CASSLDLGPNTEAFF.

This clone is a singleton in its sample. The chain joins TRBV4-3 to TRBJ2-2; TRBD2 matches 10 bases. The CDR3 is 18 amino acids. Germline V gene data show CDR1 as LGHNA and CDR2 as YSLEER. V lost 0 bases, J lost 5 bases, and 9 bases stayed unmatched. The chain's CDR3 is CASSQDNRAGGGTGELFF. CDR3 sequence (DNA): TGCGCCAGCAGCCAAGATAACCGAGCGGGAGGGGGTACCGGGGAGCTGTTTTTT.